These T cell receptor beta chains were read from a single sample in a study of T-cell reconstitution after alpha-beta-depleted transplantation in children. MiXCR, run by TCRdb on the PCR reads, gives a single entry per CDR3 protein. Among about 440,000 distinct CDR3 sequences listed, roughly 43% were seen once. Specimen: PBMCs, collected before TCRalphabeta/CD19-depleted stem cell transplant. Every receptor here comes from a girl aged 2 to 9 with aplastic anemia, due to receive a stem cell transplant. Both conserved end residues are trimmed from each CDR3. Clone size is shown for a subset of rows, as once, few, many or a class of expanded clone.

j_call v_call clone_size cdr3_aa
TRBJ2-5 TRBV28 . ASSGGGEETQY
TRBJ2-5 TRBV10-3 . AISESQGIGETQY
TRBJ1-1 TRBV5-5 . ASSRYVKGNTEAF
TRBJ2-3 TRBV5-1 . ASSLAIGGGPTDTQY
TRBJ2-7 TRBV27 many ASSLSGLGYEQY
TRBJ2-3 TRBV12-5 . ASGKGHPSTDTQY
TRBJ2-1 TRBV6-1 many ASRPSPSSYNEQF
TRBJ2-5 TRBV5-1 once ASSLGPTLQETQY
TRBJ2-1 TRBV5-6 . ASSPRGVRSSYNEQF
TRBJ2-6 TRBV20-1 . SATGGIGGHFSGANVLT
TRBJ2-7 TRBV3-1 many ASSPALDAYEQY
TRBJ2-3 TRBV5-5 few ASSLLTSGEDTQY
TRBJ2-1 TRBV5-1 many ASSLWQGAYNEQF
TRBJ2-7 TRBV5-1 . ASSFGVEDEQY
TRBJ1-6 TRBV20-1 . SAADTSYNSPLH
TRBJ2-7 TRBV20-1 . SATFPGVHEQY
TRBJ2-7 TRBV12-3/TRBV12-4 . ASRLAGGFYEQY
TRBJ2-7 TRBV10-2 . ASAGLAGYEQY
TRBJ2-3 TRBV3-1 . ASSLGQTNTDTQY
TRBJ2-2 TRBV5-1 . ASSLEGMDTGELF
TRBJ1-1 TRBV7-9 . ASSLEGTGPPEAF
TRBJ1-1 TRBV12-3/TRBV12-4 many ASSFGTGAIEAF
TRBJ2-5 TRBV12-3/TRBV12-4 . ASRLAGEHETQY
TRBJ1-5 TRBV7-9 . ASSIGQGLLQPQH
TRBJ2-7 TRBV9 . ASSRGTGVGEQY
TRBJ1-1 TRBV6-2/TRBV6-3 few ASRSTTGNTEAF
TRBJ1-4 TRBV28 few ASSLGQGILF
TRBJ2-2 TRBV5-1 . ASSFYGAGELF
TRBJ2-2 TRBV7-9 many ASSSLGGTGELF
TRBJ2-1 TRBV15 many ATSRAFRASDYNEQF
TRBJ2-3 TRBV12-3/TRBV12-4 few ASSLDTRGDTQY
TRBJ2-1 TRBV28 . ASSSPGLPSSYNEQF
TRBJ1-1 TRBV5-1 . ASSLVGVRGPEAF
TRBJ2-2 TRBV5-1 many ASSPHRQGDTGELF
TRBJ1-2 TRBV12-3/TRBV12-4 many ASRSTGTNYGYT
TRBJ2-3 TRBV6-5 . ASSYSWTGNTDTQY
TRBJ2-7 TRBV5-1 . ASSLWQGGHEQY
TRBJ1-1 TRBV11-2 . ADHAVNTEAF
TRBJ2-1 TRBV6-5 . ASSYRDWLIIDSYNEQF
TRBJ1-2 TRBV10-3 many AIRPGGGNYGYT
TRBJ2-5 TRBV7-2 few ASSPRRDGTQY
TRBJ2-6 TRBV5-1 . ASSLAGSGTGANVLT
TRBJ2-2 TRBV11-2 . ASRRSGSSGELF
TRBJ1-2 TRBV12-3/TRBV12-4 . ASRPTTGAPFYGYT
TRBJ2-5 TRBV7-2 many ASSNGGQETQY
TRBJ2-3 TRBV29-1 . SAGTSGRAEDTQY
TRBJ2-3 TRBV20-1 . SAIRQGTDTQY
TRBJ1-1 TRBV28 few ASSSQGESNTEAF
TRBJ2-5 TRBV15 . ATSRGSGEETQY
TRBJ2-5 TRBV7-6 . ASSPRQEGETQY